The T cell receptor beta chain described here comes from a study of blood T cell repertoires in COVID-19. Sequenced by immunoSEQ multiplex PCR; TCRdb stores in-frame clones only, minus some. The sample lists 150,000 to 200,000 clones, around 90% occurring once. The CDR3 has 16 residues. The germline V gene has CDR1 MDHEN and CDR2 SYDVKM. The V and J ends lost 1 base and 1 base respectively, with 14 bases between them. This chain connects TRBV28 to TRBJ2-7, with TRBD2 as a possible D gene (6 bases). The origin of this receptor is a man aged 50-60 years with acute or convalescent COVID-19. Source material: peripheral blood. The CDR3, as DNA: TGTGCCAGCAGTTTATTCCGCGGGACTGATTCCTACGAGCAGTACTTC. It is translated as CASSLFRGTDSYEQYF.